The 20 T cell receptor beta chains below were found in one sample sequenced in a study of human T cells and chemical hapten exposure. Time point given: healthy volunteer bleed at 2 weeks. The study extracted total RNA from unfractionated whole blood. MiXCR, applied by TCRdb to the RACE reads, yields one record per CDR3 protein. The sample records tens of thousands of distinct CDR3 sequences, 7% to 8.5% being singletons. Source material: whole blood. These receptors were obtained from a human donor in good health. Some clones in this sample may be carry-over from other donors' samples.

This clonotype was recorded many times. The gene calls are TRBV10-3 and TRBJ2-7, with D unclear. Deletions cut 5 bases from V and 0 bases from J, with 8 bases between. CDR1 and CDR2 (germline): ENHRY, SYGVKD. The CDR3 spans 13 residues. In DNA, the CDR3 is TGTGCCATCAGTCAAGCGAGCTCCTACGAGCAGTACTTC. It translates to CAISQASSYEQYF.

The gene calls are TRBV13 and TRBJ2-3; either TRBD1 or TRBD2 may supply D (5 bases each). Trimming stripped 4 bases from V and 7 bases from J, with 12 bases between. Germline V gene data show CDR1 as PRHDT and CDR2 as FYEKMQ (reference sequence). This CDR3 has 13 amino acids. The CDR3 DNA follows: TGTGCCAGCAGCTCGGGACCCTCAAATACGCAGTATTTT. This gives the protein CASSSGPSNTQYF. The whole variable domain, filled in from reference TRBV13 and TRBJ2-3, reads AAGVIQSPRHLIKEKRETATLKCYPIPRHDTVYWYQQGPGQDPQFLISFYEKMQSDKGSIPDRFSAQQFSDYHSELNMSSLELGDSALYFCASSSGPSNTQYFGPGTRLTVL.

This clonotype was detected many times. This sequence joins TRBV12-3 or TRBV12-4 and TRBJ2-1; perhaps TRBD2 as D (6 bases). The V and J ends lost 3 bases and 7 bases respectively, with 16 bases between them. The CDR3 is 15 amino acids. The DNA for the CDR3 is TGTGCCAGCAGTTTCTATCGGGAGATCGAAAATGAGCAGTTCTTC. Translated: CASSFYREIENEQFF.

The sample holds many counts of this clonotype. The chain links TRBV27 to TRBJ1-6; no reliable D call. V lost 8 bases and J lost 6, with 5 bases in between. The germline V gene has CDR1 MNHEY and CDR2 SMNVEV (reference sequence). The CDR3 contains 11 residues. For the CDR3, the DNA is TGTGCCAGCGGACCTAATTCACCCCTCCACTTT. As protein: CASGPNSPLHF.

Worth noting for this clonotype: A much larger clone differs by one base, so this may be a read error. The chain combines TRBV5-1 with TRBJ2-7, with 7 bases aligning to TRBD1. Germline V CDR1 and CDR2: SGHRS, YFSETQ. The J segment lost 5 bases and the V segment lost 5 bases, leaving 13 bases of the junction unmatched. The length of the CDR3 is 15 residues. The CDR3 loop reads CASSFHGTAPDEQYF. DNA for the CDR3: TGCGCCAGCAGTTTTCACGGGACAGCCCCCGACGAGCAGTACTTC. The variable domain in full, completed from reference TRBV5-1 and TRBJ2-7, reads KAGVTQTPRYLIKTRGQQVTLSCSPISGHRSVSWYQQTPGQGLQFLFEYFSETQRNKGNFPGRFSGRQFSNSRSEMNVSTLELGDSALYLCASSFHGTAPDEQYFGPGTRLTVT.

This clonotype was detected many times. The rearrangement links TRBV28 to TRBJ2-3; D not resolved. The CDR3 runs 17 residues. CDR1 is MDHEN, CDR2 SYDVKM, per germline. Trimming removed 3 bases from V and 0 bases from J, with 16 bases in between. Here the CDR3 reads CASSLVEASQSTDTQYF. The CDR3 nucleotides are TGTGCCAGCAGTTTGGTAGAAGCCAGCCAAAGCACAGATACGCAGTATTTT.

The chain carries TRBV12-3 or TRBV12-4 and TRBJ2-2, with D maybe TRBD2 (5 bases). The CDR3 spans 14 residues. The ends were cut back, 8 bases at V and 6 bases at J, with 16 bases in the middle. CDR3 residues: CASCTPPRAGELFF. The DNA of the CDR3 is TGTGCCAGCTGCACCCCTCCGCGGGCCGGGGAGCTGTTTTTT.

Many counts were recorded for this clonotype. CDR3 in amino acids: CATSRAGGNTIYF. In DNA, the CDR3 is TGTGCCACCAGCAGAGCAGGAGGAAACACCATATATTTT. This chain uses TRBV15 with TRBJ1-3; D is uncertain. Germline values: CDR1 LNHNV, CDR2 YYDKDF (reference sequence). The V end lost 1 base, the J end lost 4 bases, and 5 bases lay between the germline ends. CDR3 size: 13 residues.

The sample holds one count of this clonotype. Germline is not matched at one junction end, which may reflect a read error. The rearrangement uses TRBV28 and TRBJ1-1, with no clear D. Germline CDR1 reads MDHEN; CDR2 reads SYDVKM. The CDR3 runs to 14 residues. CDR3 in amino acids: CASRAKGRRNEDLF. The CDR3 coding sequence is TGTGCCAGCAGGGCGAAAGGGAGGAGGAATGAAGATTTATTT.

This clonotype was detected a few times. The genes are TRBV7-2 and TRBJ2-5; possibly TRBD2 for D (5 bases). Germline V lookup: CDR1 SGHTA, CDR2 FQGNSA. V was cut by 5 bases and J by 7 bases, with 14 bases left in between. The CDR3 loop spans 13 amino acids. The CDR3, as DNA: TGTGCCAGCAGCCGGGGAGCCGCCGCGACCCAGTACTTC. Amino acids: CASSRGAAATQYF. The variable domain in full, completed from reference TRBV7-2 and TRBJ2-5, reads GAGVSQSPSNKVTEKGKDVELRCDPISGHTALYWYRQSLGQGLEFLIYFQGNSAPDKSGLPSDRFSAERTGGSVSTLTIQRTQQEDSAVYLCASSRGAAATQYFGPGTRLLVL.

This clonotype was picked up many times. This chain joins TRBV2 and TRBJ1-3, with 7 bases that match TRBD1. CDR1 and CDR2 from the germline V gene are SNHLY and FYNNEI. The CDR3 has 14 amino acids. V lost 6 bases and J lost 0; bases outside the gene matches: 2. The CDR3 loop reads CASRQGISGNTIYF. The CDR3, as DNA: TGTGCCAGCAGACAGGGGATCTCTGGAAACACCATATATTTT. Full variable domain (rest looked up from reference TRBV2 and TRBJ1-3): EPEVTQTPSHQVTQMGQEVILRCVPISNHLYFYWYRQILGQKVEFLVSFYNNEISEKSEIFDDQFSVERPDGSNFTLKIRSTKLEDSAMYFCASRQGISGNTIYFGEGSWLTVV.

There are a few counts of this clonotype. This sequence joins TRBV7-2 and TRBJ2-3; D ambiguous. V was cut by 5 bases and J by 0 bases, with 15 bases left in between. Germline V gene data show CDR1 as SGHTA and CDR2 as FQGNSA. The CDR3 totals 16 residues. CDR3 coding DNA: TGTGCCAGCAGCCTGTATCCGGATGCTAGCACAGATACGCAGTATTTT. This translates into CASSLYPDASTDTQYF.

This clonotype was observed a handful of times. The rearrangement links TRBV5-6 to TRBJ2-4; TRBD2 agrees at 9 bases. The CDR3 is made up of 18 amino acids. Germline loops: CDR1 SGHDT, CDR2 YYEEEE. V lost 0 bases, J lost 8 bases, and 15 bases stayed unmatched. The CDR3 loop reads CASSLAVASGIQIHIQYF. CDR3 nucleotides: TGTGCCAGCAGCTTGGCGGTGGCTAGCGGGATCCAAATCCACATTCAGTACTTC.

In its sample, this clonotype was seen many times. The chain is built from TRBV28 and TRBJ2-1, with 7 bases aligning to TRBD2. V dropped 3 bases and J dropped 11; count of bases not matched to a gene: 13. The CDR3 is 15 amino acids. From germline, CDR1 is MDHEN and CDR2 SYDVKM. CDR3 DNA sequence: TGTGCCAGCAGTTTCGCGGACTCGGGGGGTGGCAAGCAGTTCTTC. This encodes CASSFADSGGGKQFF.

In its sample, this clonotype was seen a few times. The chain links TRBV20-1 to TRBJ1-5, with D unclear. The CDR3 spans 13 residues. The germline V and J ends were trimmed by 3 bases and 0 bases, with 6 bases remaining between them. Germline CDR1 reads DFQATT; CDR2 reads SNEGSKA (reference sequence). This chain's CDR3 is CSASRGSNQPQHF. As DNA, the CDR3 is TGCAGTGCTAGCCGGGGTAGCAATCAGCCCCAGCATTTT.

This clonotype is categorized as medium-sized. V is TRBV2 and J is TRBJ2-1; TRBD1 aligns across 7 bases. This CDR3 has 17 residues. After removal of 7 bases from V and 4 bases from J, the junction contained 16 bases not matched to a gene. Germline V gene sequence: CDR1 SNHLY, CDR2 FYNNEI. The CDR3 region has the DNA TGTGCCAGCACGACAGGGTTAGAGCAGACCAAGTACAATGAGCAGTTCTTC. This codes for CASTTGLEQTKYNEQFF.

Ten or more counts support this clonotype. This chain connects TRBV6-6 to TRBJ1-6; 7 bases line up with TRBD1. CDR3 length: 17 amino acids. V shed 8 bases, J shed 6 bases, and the junction held 16 bases outside the gene matches. The germline V gene encodes CDR1 MNHNY and CDR2 SVGAGI (reference sequence). The CDR3 DNA reads as TGTGCCAGCCATCCAAGGACCGGGACAGCGAGTAATTCACCCCTCCACTTT. This encodes CASHPRTGTASNSPLHF.

The DNA for the CDR3 is TGCGCCAGCAGCACGGACGGCAGGAACACTGAAGCTTTCTTT. Encoded protein: CASSTDGRNTEAFF. The chain combines TRBV5-1 with TRBJ1-1; D gene ambiguous. The V end was cut by 4 bases, the J end by 1 base, with 11 bases between. This CDR3 comprises 14 residues. Germline V gene data show CDR1 as SGHRS and CDR2 as YFSETQ.

The V call is TRBV2, the J call TRBJ2-3; TRBD1 might be the D (5 bases). CDR1 and CDR2 (germline): SNHLY, FYNNEI. The CDR3 contains 13 residues. Trimming shortened V by 4 bases and J by 4 bases, and 9 bases separated the two germline ends. This chain's CDR3 is CASSGQGPDTQYF. The CDR3 DNA sequence: TGTGCCAGCAGTGGGCAGGGTCCAGATACGCAGTATTTT.

This clonotype was seen repeatedly, ten times or more. The rearrangement joins TRBV2 to TRBJ1-1; 7 bases match TRBD1. CDR1 is SNHLY, CDR2 FYNNEI, per germline. The junction had 7 bases not matched to a gene; V was cut back by 8 bases and J by 1 base. The CDR3 length is 14 residues. The CDR3 sequence: CASGAGGWNTEAFF. In DNA, the CDR3 is TGTGCCAGCGGGGCAGGGGGATGGAACACTGAAGCTTTCTTT. Full variable domain (rest looked up from reference TRBV2 and TRBJ1-1): EPEVTQTPSHQVTQMGQEVILRCVPISNHLYFYWYRQILGQKVEFLVSFYNNEISEKSEIFDDQFSVERPDGSNFTLKIRSTKLEDSAMYFCASGAGGWNTEAFFGQGTRLTVV.